This T cell receptor (beta chain) was captured in a study of Graves' ophthalmopathy and Graves' hyperthyroidism. Certain patients, namely those with other autoimmune diseases, uncontrolled infections, pregnancy or lactation, were excluded. Reliance was placed on clinical symptoms, serum thyroxine, TRAb, thyroid ultrasound and orbital computed tomography for diagnosis. Amplifying from RNA transcripts, the study obtained TCR beta CDR3 regions. The library came from an HTBI-primed first-round RT-PCR and a second-round multiplex PCR. TCRdb redid the calling of the multiplex PCR reads with MiXCR, one entry per CDR3 protein. The sample includes about 550,000 distinct CDR3 sequences, 35% to 40% seen only once; the top ten take about 4%. This TCR derives from an adult man with Graves' hyperthyroidism. The specimen was peripheral blood or thyroid tissue (not recorded which).

CDR3 in amino acids: CASSPSAGYTEAFF. The CDR3 nucleotides are TGTGCCAGCTCACCATCGGCAGGGTACACTGAAGCTTTCTTT. This rearrangement joins TRBV18 to TRBJ1-1, with a tentative D call TRBD1 (5 bases). V was cut by 2 bases and J by 3 bases, with 10 bases left in between. The CDR3 extends over 14 amino acids. CDR1 and CDR2 (germline): KGHSH, LQKENI.